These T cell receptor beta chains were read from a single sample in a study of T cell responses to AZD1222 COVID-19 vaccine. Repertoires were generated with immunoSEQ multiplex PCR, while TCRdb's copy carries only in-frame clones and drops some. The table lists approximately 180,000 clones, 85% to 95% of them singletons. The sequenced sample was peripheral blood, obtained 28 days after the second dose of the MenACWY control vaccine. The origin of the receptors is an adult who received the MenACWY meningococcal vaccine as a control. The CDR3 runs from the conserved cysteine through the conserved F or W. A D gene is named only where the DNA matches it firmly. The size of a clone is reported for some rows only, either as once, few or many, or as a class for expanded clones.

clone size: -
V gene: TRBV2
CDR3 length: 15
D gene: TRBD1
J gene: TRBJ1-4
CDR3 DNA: TGTGCCAGCGTACGGGACAGGGGTTGGAGGGAAAAACTGTTTTTT
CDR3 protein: CASVRDRGWREKLFF

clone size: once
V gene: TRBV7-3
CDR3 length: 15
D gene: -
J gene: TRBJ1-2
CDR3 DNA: TGTGCCAGCAGCTTAAATGACGGCAGGGTCTATGGCTACACCTTC
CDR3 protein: CASSLNDGRVYGYTF

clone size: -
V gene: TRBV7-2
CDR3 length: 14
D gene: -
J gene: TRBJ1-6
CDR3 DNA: TGTGCCAGCAGGCCGGGGGCCTTTCATTCACCCCTCCACTTT
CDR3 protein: CASRPGAFHSPLHF

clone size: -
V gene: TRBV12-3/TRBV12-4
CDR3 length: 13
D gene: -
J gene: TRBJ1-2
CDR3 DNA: TGTGCCAGCCAAAGGGGGAGGAACTATGGCTACACCTTC
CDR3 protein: CASQRGRNYGYTF

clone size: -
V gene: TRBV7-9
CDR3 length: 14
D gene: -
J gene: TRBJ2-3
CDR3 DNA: TGTGCCAGCAGCCCACCTGTATCGGGGAATACGCAGTATTTT
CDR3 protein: CASSPPVSGNTQYF

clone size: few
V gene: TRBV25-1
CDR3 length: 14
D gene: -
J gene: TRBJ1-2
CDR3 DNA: TGTGCCAGCAGGACTACCAGGGGCTTCGGGGGCTACACCTTC
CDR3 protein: CASRTTRGFGGYTF

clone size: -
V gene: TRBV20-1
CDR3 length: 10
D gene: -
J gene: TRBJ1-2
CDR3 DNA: TGCAGTGCCAGCCACTATGGCTACACCTTC
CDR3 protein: CSASHYGYTF

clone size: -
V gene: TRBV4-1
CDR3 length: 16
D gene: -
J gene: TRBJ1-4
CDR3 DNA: TGCGCCAGCAGCCAAGAGTATACATCAGCTAATGAAAAACTGTTTTTT
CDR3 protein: CASSQEYTSANEKLFF

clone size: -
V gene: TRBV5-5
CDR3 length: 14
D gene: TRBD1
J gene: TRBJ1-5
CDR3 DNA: TGTGCCAGCGCCATCGGGACAGGCAATCAGCCCCAGCATTTT
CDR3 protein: CASAIGTGNQPQHF

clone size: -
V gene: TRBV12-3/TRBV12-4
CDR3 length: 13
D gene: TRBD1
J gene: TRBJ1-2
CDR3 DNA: TGTGCCAGCATCTGGACAGGGGGCAATGGCTACACCTTC
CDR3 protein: CASIWTGGNGYTF

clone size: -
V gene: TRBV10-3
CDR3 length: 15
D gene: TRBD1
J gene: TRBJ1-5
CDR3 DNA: TGTGCCATCAGTGAGCCCGGACAGGGGAAGGGGCCCCAGCATTTT
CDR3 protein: CAISEPGQGKGPQHF

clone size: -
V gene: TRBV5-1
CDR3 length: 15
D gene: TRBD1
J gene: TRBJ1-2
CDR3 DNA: TGCGCCAGCAGCGATCGACAGGGAGCGAACTATGGCTACACCTTC
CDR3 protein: CASSDRQGANYGYTF

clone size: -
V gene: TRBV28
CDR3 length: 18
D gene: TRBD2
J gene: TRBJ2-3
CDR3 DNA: TGTGCCAGCAGTTTAACCACGACTAGCGGGGGGAAGACAGATACGCAGTATTTT
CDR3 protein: CASSLTTTSGGKTDTQYF

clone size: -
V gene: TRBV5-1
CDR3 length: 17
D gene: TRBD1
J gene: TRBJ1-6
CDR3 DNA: TGCGCCAGCAGCTTAAACAGGGGAAGCTCCTATAATTCACCCCTCCACTTT
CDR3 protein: CASSLNRGSSYNSPLHF

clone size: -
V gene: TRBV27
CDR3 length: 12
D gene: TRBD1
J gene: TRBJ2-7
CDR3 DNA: TGTGCCAGCGGGCAGGGGGCATACGAGCAGTACTTC
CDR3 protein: CASGQGAYEQYF

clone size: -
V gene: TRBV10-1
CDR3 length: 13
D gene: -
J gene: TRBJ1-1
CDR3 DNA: TGCGCCAGCAGTGTTAACAGTCGGGCTGAAGCTTTCTTT
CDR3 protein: CASSVNSRAEAFF

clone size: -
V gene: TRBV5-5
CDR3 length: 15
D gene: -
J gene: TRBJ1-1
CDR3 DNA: TGTGCCAGCAGCTTGCCAGGGAGCATGAACACTGAAGCTTTCTTT
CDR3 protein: CASSLPGSMNTEAFF

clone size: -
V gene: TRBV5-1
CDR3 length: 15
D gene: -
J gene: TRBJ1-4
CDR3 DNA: TGCGCCAGCAGTCCAGGGCGGGGATGGGATGAAAAACTGTTTTTT
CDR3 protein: CASSPGRGWDEKLFF

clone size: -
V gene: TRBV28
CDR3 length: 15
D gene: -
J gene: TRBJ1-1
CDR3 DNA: TGTGCCAGCAGTCCCCAATCGGGGGGGTCGCGCGAAGCTTTCTTT
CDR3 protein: CASSPQSGGSREAFF

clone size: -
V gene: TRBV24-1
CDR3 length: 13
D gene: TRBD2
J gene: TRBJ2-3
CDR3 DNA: TGTGCCACCAGTGATAGGACTAGGGATACGCAGTATTTT
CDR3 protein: CATSDRTRDTQYF

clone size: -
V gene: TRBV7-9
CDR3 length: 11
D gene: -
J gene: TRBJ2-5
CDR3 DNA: TGTGCCAGCAGCCCCGGGACATGGGTTTACTTC
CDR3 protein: CASSPGTWVYF

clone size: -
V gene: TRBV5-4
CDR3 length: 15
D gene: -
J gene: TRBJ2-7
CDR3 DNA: TGTGCCAGCAGCTTGGACCCGGCACCCTCCTACGAGCAGTACTTC
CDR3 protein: CASSLDPAPSYEQYF

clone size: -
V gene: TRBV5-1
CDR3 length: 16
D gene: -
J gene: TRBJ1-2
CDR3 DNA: TGCGCCAGCAGCTTGTCAGGTTCCTCTATTGATTGGGACTACACCTTC
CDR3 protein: CASSLSGSSIDWDYTF

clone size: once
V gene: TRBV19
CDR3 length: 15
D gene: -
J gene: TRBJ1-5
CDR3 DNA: TGTGCCAGTAGTCCGGGTCACCCCGGTGGCCAGCCCCAGCATTTT
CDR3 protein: CASSPGHPGGQPQHF

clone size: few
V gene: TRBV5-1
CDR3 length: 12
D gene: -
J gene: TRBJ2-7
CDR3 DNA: TGCGCCAGCAGCTTGGAGGGGTACGAGCAGTACTTC
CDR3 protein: CASSLEGYEQYF

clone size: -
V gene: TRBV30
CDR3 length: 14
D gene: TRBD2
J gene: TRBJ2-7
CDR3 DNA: TGTGCCTGGAAGCGGGGTCATGGGGTCATCGAGCAGTACTTC
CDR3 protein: CAWKRGHGVIEQYF

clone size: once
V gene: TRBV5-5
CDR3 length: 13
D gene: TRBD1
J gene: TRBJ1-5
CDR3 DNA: TGTGCCTCAAACAGGGGAGGCAATCAGCCCCAGCATTTT
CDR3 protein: CASNRGGNQPQHF

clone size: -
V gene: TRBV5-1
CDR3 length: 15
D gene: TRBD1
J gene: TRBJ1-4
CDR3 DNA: TGCGCCAGCAGCCCCGAACAGGGGCGGAGTGAAAAACTGTTTTTT
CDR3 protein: CASSPEQGRSEKLFF

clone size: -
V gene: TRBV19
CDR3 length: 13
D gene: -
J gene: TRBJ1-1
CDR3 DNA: TGTGCCAGCCGCGGCCACTCGAACACTGAAGCTTTCTTT
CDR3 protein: CASRGHSNTEAFF

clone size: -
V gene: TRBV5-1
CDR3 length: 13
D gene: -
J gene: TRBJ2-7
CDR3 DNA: TGCGCCAGCAGCTTGGGCCAGTACTACGAGCAGTACTTC
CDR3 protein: CASSLGQYYEQYF

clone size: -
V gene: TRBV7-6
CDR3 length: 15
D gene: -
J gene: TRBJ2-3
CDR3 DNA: TGTGCCAGCAGCTTAGCGGGGGGGCCAACAGATACGCAGTATTTT
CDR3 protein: CASSLAGGPTDTQYF

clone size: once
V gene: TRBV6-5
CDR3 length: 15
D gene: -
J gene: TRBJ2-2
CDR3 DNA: TGTGCCAGCAGTTCAGAGGGGCTTGCCACCGGGGAGCTGTTTTTT
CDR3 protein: CASSSEGLATGELFF

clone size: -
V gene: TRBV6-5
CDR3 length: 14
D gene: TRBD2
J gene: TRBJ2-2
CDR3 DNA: TGTGCCAGCAGTATCCCGGGGGGATACGGGGAGCTGTTTTTT
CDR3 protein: CASSIPGGYGELFF

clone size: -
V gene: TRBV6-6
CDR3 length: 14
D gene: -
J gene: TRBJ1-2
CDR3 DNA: TGTGCCAGCAGACCGGGGGGGAGCGGCTATGGCTACACCTTC
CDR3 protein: CASRPGGSGYGYTF

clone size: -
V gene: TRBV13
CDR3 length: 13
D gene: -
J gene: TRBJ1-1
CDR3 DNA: TGTGCCAGCAGCTCAGATGAGGACACTGAAGCTTTCTTT
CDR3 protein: CASSSDEDTEAFF

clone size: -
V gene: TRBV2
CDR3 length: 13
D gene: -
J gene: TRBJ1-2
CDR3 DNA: TGTGCCAGCAGCGTCGAACAGGGTTATGGCTACACCTTC
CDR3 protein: CASSVEQGYGYTF

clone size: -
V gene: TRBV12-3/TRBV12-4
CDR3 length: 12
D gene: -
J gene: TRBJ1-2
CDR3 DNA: TGTGCCAGCAGTTTATTTCTAAGCGGCTACACCTTC
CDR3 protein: CASSLFLSGYTF

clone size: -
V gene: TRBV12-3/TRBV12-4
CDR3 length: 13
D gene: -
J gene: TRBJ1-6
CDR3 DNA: TGTGCCAGCAGGGACAGCCGTAATTCACCCCTCCACTTT
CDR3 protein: CASRDSRNSPLHF

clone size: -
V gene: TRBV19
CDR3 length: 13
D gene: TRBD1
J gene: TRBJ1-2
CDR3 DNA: TGTGCCAGTAGTATGGGGACAGTGAGTGGCTACACCTTC
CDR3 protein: CASSMGTVSGYTF

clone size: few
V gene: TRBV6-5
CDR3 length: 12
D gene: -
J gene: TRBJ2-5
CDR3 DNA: TGTGCCAGCATACCGGGGAGGGAGACCCAGTACTTC
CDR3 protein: CASIPGRETQYF

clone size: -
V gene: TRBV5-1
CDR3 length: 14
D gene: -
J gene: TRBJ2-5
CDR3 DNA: TGCGCCAGCAGCTTGTCAAGCCTGGGGGAGACCCAGTACTTC
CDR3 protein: CASSLSSLGETQYF

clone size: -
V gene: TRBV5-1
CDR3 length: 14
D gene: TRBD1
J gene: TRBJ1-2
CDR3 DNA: TGCGCCAGCAGCTACGGACAGGGTGAAGGTGGCTACACCTTC
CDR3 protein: CASSYGQGEGGYTF

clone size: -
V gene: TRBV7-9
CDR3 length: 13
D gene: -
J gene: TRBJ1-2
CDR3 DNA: TGTGCCAGCAGCCCCCGGGACGGCTATGGCTACACCTTC
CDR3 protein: CASSPRDGYGYTF

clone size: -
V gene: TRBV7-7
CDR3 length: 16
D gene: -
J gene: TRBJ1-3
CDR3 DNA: TGTGCTAGCAGCTTGGACGGGGTAAAAGCTGGAAACACCATATATTTT
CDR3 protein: CASSLDGVKAGNTIYF

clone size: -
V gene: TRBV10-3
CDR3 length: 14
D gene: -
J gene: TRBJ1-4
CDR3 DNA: TGTGCCATTAAAGGACCCTCGGCTAATGAAAAACTGTTTTTT
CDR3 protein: CAIKGPSANEKLFF

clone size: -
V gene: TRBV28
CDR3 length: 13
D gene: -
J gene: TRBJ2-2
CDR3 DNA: TGTGCCAGCATGGTAGCGAACACCGGGGAGCTGTTTTTT
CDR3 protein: CASMVANTGELFF

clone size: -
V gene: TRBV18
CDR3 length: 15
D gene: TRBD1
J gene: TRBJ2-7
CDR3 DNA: TGTGCCAGCTCACCACCCGGGACAGGACCCTACGAGCAGTACTTC
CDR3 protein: CASSPPGTGPYEQYF

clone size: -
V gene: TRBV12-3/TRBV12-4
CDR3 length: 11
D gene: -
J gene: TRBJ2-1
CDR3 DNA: TGTGCCAGCAGTTTATCTAGATTGCCGTTCTTC
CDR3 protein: CASSLSRLPFF

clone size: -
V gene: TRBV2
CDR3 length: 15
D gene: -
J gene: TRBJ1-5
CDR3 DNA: TGTGCCAGCACACTGGGGGGCGAGGGCAATCAGCCCCAGCATTTT
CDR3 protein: CASTLGGEGNQPQHF

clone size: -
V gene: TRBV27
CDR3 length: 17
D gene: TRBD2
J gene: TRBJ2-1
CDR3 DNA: TGTGCCAGCAGTTTAAAGGGCGGGGGGGCCGCCTACAATGAGCAGTTCTTC
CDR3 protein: CASSLKGGGAAYNEQFF

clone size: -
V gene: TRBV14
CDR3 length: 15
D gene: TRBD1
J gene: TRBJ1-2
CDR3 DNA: TGTGCCAGCAGCCAAAATGTGGGACAGGGGATTGGCTACACCTTC
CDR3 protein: CASSQNVGQGIGYTF

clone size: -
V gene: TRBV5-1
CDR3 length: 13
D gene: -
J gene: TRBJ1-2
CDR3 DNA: TGCGCCAGCAGCCTGGACAGCGAATATGGCTACACCTTC
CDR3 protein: CASSLDSEYGYTF